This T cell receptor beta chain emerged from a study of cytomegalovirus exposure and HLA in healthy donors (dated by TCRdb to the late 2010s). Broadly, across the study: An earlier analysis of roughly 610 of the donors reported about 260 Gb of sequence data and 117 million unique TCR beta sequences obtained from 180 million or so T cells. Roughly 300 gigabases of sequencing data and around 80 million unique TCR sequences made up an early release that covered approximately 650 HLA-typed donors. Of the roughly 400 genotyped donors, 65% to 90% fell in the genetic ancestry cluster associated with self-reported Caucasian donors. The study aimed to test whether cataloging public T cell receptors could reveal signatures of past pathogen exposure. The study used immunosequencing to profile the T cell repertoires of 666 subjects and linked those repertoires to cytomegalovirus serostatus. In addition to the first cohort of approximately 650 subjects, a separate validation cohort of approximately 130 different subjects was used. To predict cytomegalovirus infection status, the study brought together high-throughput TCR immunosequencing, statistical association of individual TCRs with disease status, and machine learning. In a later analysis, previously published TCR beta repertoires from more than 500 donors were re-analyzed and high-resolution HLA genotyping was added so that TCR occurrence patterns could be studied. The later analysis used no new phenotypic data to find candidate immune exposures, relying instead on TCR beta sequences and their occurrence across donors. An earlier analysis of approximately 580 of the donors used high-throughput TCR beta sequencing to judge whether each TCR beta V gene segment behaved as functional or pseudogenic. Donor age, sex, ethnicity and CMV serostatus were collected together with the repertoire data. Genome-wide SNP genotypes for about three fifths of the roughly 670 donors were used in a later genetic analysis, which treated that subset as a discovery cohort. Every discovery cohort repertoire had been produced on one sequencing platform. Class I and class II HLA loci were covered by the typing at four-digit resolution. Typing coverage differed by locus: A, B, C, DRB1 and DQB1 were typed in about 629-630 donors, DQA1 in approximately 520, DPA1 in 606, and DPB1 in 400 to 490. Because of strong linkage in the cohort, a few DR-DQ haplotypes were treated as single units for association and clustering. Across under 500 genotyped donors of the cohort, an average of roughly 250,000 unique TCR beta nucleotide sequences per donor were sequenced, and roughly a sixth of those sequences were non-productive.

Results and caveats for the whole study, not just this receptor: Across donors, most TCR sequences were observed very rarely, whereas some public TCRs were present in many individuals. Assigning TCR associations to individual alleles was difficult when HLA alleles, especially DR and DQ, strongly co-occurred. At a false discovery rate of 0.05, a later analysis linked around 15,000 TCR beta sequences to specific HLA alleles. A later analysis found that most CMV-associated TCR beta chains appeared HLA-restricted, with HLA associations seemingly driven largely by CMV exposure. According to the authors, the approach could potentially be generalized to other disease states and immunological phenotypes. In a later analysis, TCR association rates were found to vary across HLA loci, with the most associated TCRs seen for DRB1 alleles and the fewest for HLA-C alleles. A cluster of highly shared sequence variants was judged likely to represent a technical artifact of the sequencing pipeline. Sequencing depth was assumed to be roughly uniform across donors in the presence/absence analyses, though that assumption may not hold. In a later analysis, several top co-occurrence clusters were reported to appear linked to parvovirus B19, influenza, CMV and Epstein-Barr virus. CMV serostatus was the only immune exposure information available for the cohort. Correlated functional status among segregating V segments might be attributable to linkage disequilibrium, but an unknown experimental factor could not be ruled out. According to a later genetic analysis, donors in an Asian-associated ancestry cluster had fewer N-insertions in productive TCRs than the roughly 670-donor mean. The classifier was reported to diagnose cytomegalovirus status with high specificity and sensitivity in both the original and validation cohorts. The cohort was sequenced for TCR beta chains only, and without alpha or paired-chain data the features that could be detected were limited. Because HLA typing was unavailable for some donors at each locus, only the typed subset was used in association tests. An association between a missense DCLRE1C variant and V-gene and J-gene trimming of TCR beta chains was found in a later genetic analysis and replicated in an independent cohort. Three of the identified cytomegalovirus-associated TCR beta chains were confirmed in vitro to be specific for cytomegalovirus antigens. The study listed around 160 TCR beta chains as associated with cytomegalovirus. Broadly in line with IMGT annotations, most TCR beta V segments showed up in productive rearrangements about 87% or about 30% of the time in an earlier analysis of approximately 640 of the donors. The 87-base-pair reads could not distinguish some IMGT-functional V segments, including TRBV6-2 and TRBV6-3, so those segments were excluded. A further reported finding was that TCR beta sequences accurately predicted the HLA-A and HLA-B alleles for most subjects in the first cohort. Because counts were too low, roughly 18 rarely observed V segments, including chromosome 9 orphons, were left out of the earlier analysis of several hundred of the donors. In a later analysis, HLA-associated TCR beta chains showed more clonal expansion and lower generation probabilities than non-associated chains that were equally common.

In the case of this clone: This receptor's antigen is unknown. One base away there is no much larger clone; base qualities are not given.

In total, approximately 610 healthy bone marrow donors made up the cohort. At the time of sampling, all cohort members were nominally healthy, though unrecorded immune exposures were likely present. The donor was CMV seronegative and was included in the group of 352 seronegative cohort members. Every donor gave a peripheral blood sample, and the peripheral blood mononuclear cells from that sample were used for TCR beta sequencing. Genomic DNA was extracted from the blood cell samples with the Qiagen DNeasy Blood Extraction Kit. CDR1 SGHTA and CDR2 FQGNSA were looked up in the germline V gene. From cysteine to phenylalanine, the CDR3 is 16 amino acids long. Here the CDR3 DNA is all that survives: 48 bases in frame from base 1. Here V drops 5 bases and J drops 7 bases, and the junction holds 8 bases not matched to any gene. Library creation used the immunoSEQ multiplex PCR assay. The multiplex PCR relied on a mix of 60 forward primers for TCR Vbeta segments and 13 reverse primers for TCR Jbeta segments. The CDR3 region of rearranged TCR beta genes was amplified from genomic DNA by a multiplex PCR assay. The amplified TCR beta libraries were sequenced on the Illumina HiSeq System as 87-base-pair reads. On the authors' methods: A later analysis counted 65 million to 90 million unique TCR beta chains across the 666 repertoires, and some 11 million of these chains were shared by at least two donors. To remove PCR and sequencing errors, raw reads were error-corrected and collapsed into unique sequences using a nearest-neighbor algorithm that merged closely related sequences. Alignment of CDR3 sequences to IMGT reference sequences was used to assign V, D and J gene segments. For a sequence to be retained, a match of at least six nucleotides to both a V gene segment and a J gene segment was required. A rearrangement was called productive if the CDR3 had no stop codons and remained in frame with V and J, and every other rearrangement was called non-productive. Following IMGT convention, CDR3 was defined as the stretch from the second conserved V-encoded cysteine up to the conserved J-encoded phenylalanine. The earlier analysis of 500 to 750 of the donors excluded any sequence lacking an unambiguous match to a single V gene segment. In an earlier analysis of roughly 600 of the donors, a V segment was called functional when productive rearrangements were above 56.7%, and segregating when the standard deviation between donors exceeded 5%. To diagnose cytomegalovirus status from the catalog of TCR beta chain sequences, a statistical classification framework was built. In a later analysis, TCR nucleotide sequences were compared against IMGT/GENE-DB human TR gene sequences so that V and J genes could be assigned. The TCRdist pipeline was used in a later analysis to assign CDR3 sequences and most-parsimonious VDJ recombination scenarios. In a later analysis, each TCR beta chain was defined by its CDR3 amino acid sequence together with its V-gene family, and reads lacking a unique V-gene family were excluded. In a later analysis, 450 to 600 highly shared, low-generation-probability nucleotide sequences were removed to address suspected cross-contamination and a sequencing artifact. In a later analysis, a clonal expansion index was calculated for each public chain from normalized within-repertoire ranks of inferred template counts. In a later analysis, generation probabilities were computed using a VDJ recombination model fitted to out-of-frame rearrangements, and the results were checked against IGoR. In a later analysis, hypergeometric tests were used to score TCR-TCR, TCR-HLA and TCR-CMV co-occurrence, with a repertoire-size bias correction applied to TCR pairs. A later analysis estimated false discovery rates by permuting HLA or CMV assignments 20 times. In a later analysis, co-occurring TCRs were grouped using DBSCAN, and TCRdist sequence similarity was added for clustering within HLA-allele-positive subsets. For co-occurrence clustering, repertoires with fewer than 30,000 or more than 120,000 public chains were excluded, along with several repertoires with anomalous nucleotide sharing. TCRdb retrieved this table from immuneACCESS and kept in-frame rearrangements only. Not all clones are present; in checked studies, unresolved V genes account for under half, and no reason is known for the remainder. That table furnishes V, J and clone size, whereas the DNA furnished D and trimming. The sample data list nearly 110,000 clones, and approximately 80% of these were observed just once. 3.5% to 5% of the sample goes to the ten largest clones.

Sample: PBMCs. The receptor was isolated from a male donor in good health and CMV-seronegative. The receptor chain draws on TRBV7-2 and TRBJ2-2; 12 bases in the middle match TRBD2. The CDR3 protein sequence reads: CASSPRLAGEGGELFF. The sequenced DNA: TGTGCCAGCAGCCCGCGACTAGCGGGAGAGGGCGGGGAGCTGTTTTTT. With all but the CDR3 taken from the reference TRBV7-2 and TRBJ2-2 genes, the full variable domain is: GAGVSQSPSNKVTEKGKDVELRCDPISGHTALYWYRQSLGQGLEFLIYFQGNSAPDKSGLPSDRFSAERTGGSVSTLTIQRTQQEDSAVYLCASSPRLAGEGGELFFGEGSRLTVL.